This T cell receptor beta chain was identified in a study of cytomegalovirus exposure and HLA in healthy donors (dated by TCRdb to about 2017). In terms of the full investigation: An earlier analysis of several hundred of the donors reported 250 to 300 Gb of sequence data and 120 million or so unique TCR beta sequences from approximately 180 million T cells. Around 300 gigabases of sequencing data and approximately 84 million unique TCR sequences were included in an early release covering around 600 HLA-typed donors. The genetic ancestry cluster associated with self-reported Caucasian donors included 80% to 90% of the roughly 380 genotyped donors. The study was designed to test whether signatures of past pathogen exposure could be identified by cataloging public T cell receptors. The study profiled the T cell repertoires of 550 to 700 subjects by immunosequencing and related them to cytomegalovirus serostatus. In addition to the first cohort of around 670 subjects, a separate validation cohort of under 150 different subjects was used. To predict cytomegalovirus infection status, the study combined high-throughput TCR immunosequencing, statistical association of individual TCRs with disease status, and machine learning. To study patterns of TCR occurrence, a later analysis re-analyzed previously published TCR beta repertoires from several hundred donors and added high-resolution HLA genotyping. The later analysis used no new phenotypic data to find candidate immune exposures, relying instead on TCR beta sequences and their occurrence across donors. In an earlier analysis of roughly 580 of the donors, high-throughput TCR beta sequencing was used to judge whether each TCR beta V gene segment behaved as functional or pseudogenic. Donor age, sex, ethnicity and CMV serostatus were collected together with the repertoire data. In a later genetic analysis, genome-wide SNP genotypes for about 65% of the roughly 700 donors were used, and that subset was treated as a discovery cohort. All discovery cohort repertoires had been generated using a single sequencing platform. HLA typing included class I and class II loci at four-digit resolution. Typing coverage varied by locus: roughly 620-640 donors for A, B, C, DRB1 and DQB1; 522 for DQA1; approximately 570 for DPA1; roughly 450 for DPB1. Because of strong linkage in the cohort, four or five DR-DQ haplotypes were treated as single units for association and clustering. Among roughly 400 genotyped donors of the cohort, an average of around 250,000 unique TCR beta nucleotide sequences was sequenced per donor, of which about 20% were non-productive. The investigation overall reported the following: Roughly 17 rarely observed V segments, including chromosome 9 orphons, were excluded from the earlier analysis of approximately 600 of the donors because counts were too low. HLA typing was unavailable for some donors at each locus, so association tests used only the typed subset. The sequencing pipeline was judged likely to have produced a cluster of highly shared sequence variants as a technical artifact. Specific HLA alleles were associated with 15,000 to 20,000 TCR beta sequences at a false discovery rate of 0.05 in a later analysis. The classifier was reported to diagnose cytomegalovirus status with high specificity and sensitivity in both the original cohort and the validation cohort. Most CMV-associated TCR beta chains appeared to be HLA-restricted in a later analysis, and the HLA associations seemed to be driven largely by CMV exposure. In a later analysis, HLA-associated TCR beta chains were found to be more clonally expanded and to have lower generation probabilities than equally common non-associated chains. Immune exposure information for the cohort was limited to CMV serostatus. A later genetic analysis reported fewer N-insertions in productive TCRs among donors in an Asian-associated ancestry cluster than the roughly 620-donor mean. The cohort was sequenced for TCR beta chains only, and without alpha or paired-chain data the features that could be detected were limited. In a later analysis, several top co-occurrence clusters were reported to appear linked to parvovirus B19, influenza, CMV and Epstein-Barr virus. When HLA alleles, especially DR and DQ, strongly co-occurred, TCR associations were difficult to assign to individual alleles. Broadly in line with IMGT annotations, most TCR beta V segments showed up in productive rearrangements about 87% or about 30% of the time in an earlier analysis of 587 of the donors. Across donors, most TCR sequences were observed very rarely, whereas some public TCRs were present in many individuals. A later analysis found that TCR association rates varied across HLA loci, with DRB1 alleles showing the most associated TCRs and HLA-C alleles the fewest. A further reported finding was that TCR beta sequences accurately predicted the HLA-A and HLA-B alleles for most subjects in the first cohort. A total of about 180 TCR beta chains were listed by the study as associated with cytomegalovirus. An association between a missense DCLRE1C variant and V-gene and J-gene trimming of TCR beta chains was found in a later genetic analysis and replicated in an independent cohort. In vitro tests confirmed that a few of the cytomegalovirus-associated TCR beta chains recognize cytomegalovirus antigens. Some IMGT-functional V segments, including TRBV6-2 and TRBV6-3, could not be distinguished by the 87-base-pair reads and were therefore excluded. The authors suggested that the approach could potentially be extended to other disease states and immunological phenotypes. Correlated functional status among segregating V segments might reflect linkage disequilibrium, but an unknown experimental factor could not be ruled out. The presence/absence analyses assumed that sequencing depth was roughly uniform across donors, and that assumption may not be true.

The cohort comprised 710 or so healthy bone marrow donors. At the time of sampling, every cohort member was nominally healthy, though immune exposures that went unrecorded were likely present. The donor tested CMV seronegative, placing the donor among the 352 seronegative members of the cohort. Every donor gave a peripheral blood sample, and the peripheral blood mononuclear cells from that sample were used for TCR beta sequencing. Genomic DNA was extracted from the blood cell samples with the Qiagen DNeasy Blood Extraction Kit. Including cysteine and phenylalanine, the CDR3 has 16 amino acids. The only DNA kept is the CDR3, 48 bases in frame from the first base. From a lookup of the germline V gene, CDR1 and CDR2 are LGHNA and YSLEER. V is trimmed back by 1 base and J by 3 bases, and the junction contains 7 bases that no gene match accounts for. Library creation used the immunoSEQ multiplex PCR assay. The multiplex PCR relied on a mix of 60 forward primers for TCR Vbeta segments and 13 reverse primers for TCR Jbeta segments. The CDR3 region of rearranged TCR beta genes was amplified from genomic DNA by a multiplex PCR assay. The Illumina HiSeq System was used to sequence the amplified TCR beta libraries as 87-base-pair reads. From the authors' description of their analysis: A later analysis tallied tens of millions of unique TCR beta chains across the 666 repertoires, and around 9.9 million of those chains were shared by two or more donors. A nearest-neighbor algorithm error-corrected the raw reads and collapsed the reads into unique sequences, merging closely related sequences to remove PCR and sequencing errors. To assign V, D and J gene segments, CDR3 sequences were aligned to IMGT reference sequences. For a sequence to be retained, a match of at least six nucleotides was required to both a V gene segment and a J gene segment. Rearrangements were classified as productive when the CDR3 lacked stop codons and remained in frame with V and J, and all other rearrangements were classified as non-productive. CDR3 was defined according to IMGT convention as the region running from the second conserved V-encoded cysteine to the conserved J-encoded phenylalanine. The earlier analysis of about 500 of the donors excluded sequences that lacked an unambiguous match to a single V gene segment. An earlier analysis of approximately 590 of the donors classified V segments as functional when productive rearrangements were above 56.7% and as segregating when the standard deviation between donors was above 5%. A statistical classification framework was developed to diagnose cytomegalovirus status using the catalog of TCR beta chain sequences. In a later analysis, TCR nucleotide sequences were compared against IMGT/GENE-DB human TR gene sequences so that V and J genes could be assigned. Using the TCRdist pipeline, a later analysis assigned CDR3 sequences along with most-parsimonious VDJ recombination scenarios. A later analysis defined each TCR beta chain by its CDR3 amino acid sequence plus V-gene family, and excluded reads lacking a unique V-gene family. A later analysis removed 550 to 650 highly shared, low-generation-probability nucleotide sequences to deal with suspected cross-contamination and a sequencing artifact. For each public chain, a later analysis derived a clonal expansion index from normalized ranks of inferred template counts within each repertoire. In a later analysis, generation probabilities were computed using a VDJ recombination model fitted to out-of-frame rearrangements, and the results were checked against IGoR. In a later analysis, hypergeometric tests were used to score TCR-TCR, TCR-HLA and TCR-CMV co-occurrence, with a repertoire-size bias correction applied to TCR pairs. To estimate false discovery rates, a later analysis permuted the HLA or CMV assignments 20 times. In a later analysis, co-occurring TCRs were grouped with DBSCAN, and TCRdist sequence similarity was added when clustering was performed within HLA-allele-positive subsets. For co-occurrence clustering, repertoires with fewer than 30,000 or more than 120,000 public chains were excluded, along with four to six repertoires with anomalous nucleotide sharing. Not all clones reach the TCRdb copy of this immuneACCESS table, which keeps in-frame sequences only. Checked studies attribute under half of the gap to unresolved V genes and leave the rest unexplained. V, J and clone size derive from that table, while D and trimming were established from the DNA sequence. The sample table contains fewer than 130,000 clones; only one count was recorded for about three quarters of them. Together, the top ten hold around 1.3% of the sample.

To note about this clone: The antigen this receptor binds is unknown. No base quality information exists; no much larger clone differs at one position.

The specimen sequenced was PBMCs. This chain joins TRBV4-3 to TRBJ2-3, with 7 central nucleotides matching TRBD2. This TCR was recovered from a woman aged 25 to 39 in good health and CMV-seronegative. CDR3 protein: CASSQGHPGGTDTQYF. The DNA sequence is given as TGCGCCAGCAGCCAAGGACACCCGGGAGGTACAGATACGCAGTATTTT.